The sequence of this TCR beta chain was determined in a study of radiotherapy plus CTLA-4 blockade in lung cancer. Regarding the study as a whole: Early blood T cell clone changes and increased post-radiation serum interferon-beta were reportedly the strongest response predictors.

The CDR3 is 15 residues long. Germline CDR1 LNHDA, CDR2 SQIVND (reference sequence). With 5 bases clipped from V and 4 bases from J, the junction kept 4 bases outside the gene matches. Turning to this clone: Its antigen is unknown.

Sequencing used immunoSEQ multiplex PCR; TCRdb keeps in-frame clones, though not all of them. The data hold tens of thousands of clones, with around 90% observed a single time. The sequencing here drew on peripheral blood, taken from a patient treated with radiotherapy plus ipilimumab. This receptor was taken from a human donor with non-small cell lung cancer who had stable disease on radiotherapy plus ipilimumab. The chain has TRBV19 and TRBJ1-4; TRBD1 aligns across 10 bases. In DNA, the CDR3 is TGTGCCAGTAGTGATCGGACAGGGGGTAATGAAAAACTGTTTTTT. Amino acid sequence: CASSDRTGGNEKLFF.